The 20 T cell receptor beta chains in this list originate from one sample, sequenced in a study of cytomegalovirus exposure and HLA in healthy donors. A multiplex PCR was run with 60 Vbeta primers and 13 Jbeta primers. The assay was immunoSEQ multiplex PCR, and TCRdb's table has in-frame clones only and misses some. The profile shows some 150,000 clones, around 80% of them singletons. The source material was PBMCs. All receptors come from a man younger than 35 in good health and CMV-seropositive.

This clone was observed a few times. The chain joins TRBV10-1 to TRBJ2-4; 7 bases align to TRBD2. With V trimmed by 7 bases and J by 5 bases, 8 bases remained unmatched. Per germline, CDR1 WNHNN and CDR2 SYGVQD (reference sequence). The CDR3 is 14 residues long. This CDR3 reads CASNRGGTENIQYF. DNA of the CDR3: TGCGCCAGCAACCGCGGGGGAACTGAAAACATTCAGTACTTC.

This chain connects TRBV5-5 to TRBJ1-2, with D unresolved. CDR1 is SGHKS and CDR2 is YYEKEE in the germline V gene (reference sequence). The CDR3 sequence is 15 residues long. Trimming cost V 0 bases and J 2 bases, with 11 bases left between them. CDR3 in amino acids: CASSLVSEVNYGYTF. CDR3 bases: TGTGCCAGCAGCTTGGTGTCAGAAGTCAACTATGGCTACACCTTC.

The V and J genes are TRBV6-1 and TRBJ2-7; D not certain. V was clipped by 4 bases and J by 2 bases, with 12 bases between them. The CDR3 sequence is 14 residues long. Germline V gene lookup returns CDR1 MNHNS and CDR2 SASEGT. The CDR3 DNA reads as TGTGCCAGCAGTGCATATCCGAGAACCTACGAGCAGTACTTC. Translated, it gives CASSAYPRTYEQYF.

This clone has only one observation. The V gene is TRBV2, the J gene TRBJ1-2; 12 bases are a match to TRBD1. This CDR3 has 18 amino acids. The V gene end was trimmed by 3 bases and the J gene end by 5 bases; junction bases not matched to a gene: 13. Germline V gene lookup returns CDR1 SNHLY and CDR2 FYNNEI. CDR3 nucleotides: TGTGCCAGCAGTGAGTCCGGGACAGGGGGCGAGGTGATATATGGCTACACCTTC. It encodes CASSESGTGGEVIYGYTF.

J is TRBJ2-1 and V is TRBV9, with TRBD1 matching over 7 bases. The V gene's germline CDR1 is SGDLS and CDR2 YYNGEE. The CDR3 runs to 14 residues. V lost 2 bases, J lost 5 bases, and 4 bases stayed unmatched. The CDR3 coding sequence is TGTGCCAGCAGCGTGGCCGACAGGGACAATGAGCAGTTCTTC. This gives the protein CASSVADRDNEQFF.

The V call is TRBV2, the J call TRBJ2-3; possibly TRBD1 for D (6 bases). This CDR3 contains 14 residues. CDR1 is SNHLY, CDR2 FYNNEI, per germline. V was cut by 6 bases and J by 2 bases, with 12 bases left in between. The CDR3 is CASRRTALTDTQYF. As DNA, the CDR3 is TGTGCCAGCAGGAGGACAGCCCTCACAGATACGCAGTATTTT.

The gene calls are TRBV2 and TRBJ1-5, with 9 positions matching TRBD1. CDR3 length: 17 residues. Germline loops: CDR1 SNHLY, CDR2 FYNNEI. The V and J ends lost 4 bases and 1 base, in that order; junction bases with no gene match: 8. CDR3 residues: CASSGYRQGGSNQPQHF. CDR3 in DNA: TGTGCCAGCAGTGGATACCGACAGGGGGGAAGCAATCAGCCCCAGCATTTT.

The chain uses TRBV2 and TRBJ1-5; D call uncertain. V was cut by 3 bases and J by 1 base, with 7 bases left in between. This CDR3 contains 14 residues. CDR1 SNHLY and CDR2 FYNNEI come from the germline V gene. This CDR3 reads CASSDAGSNQPQHF. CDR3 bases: TGTGCCAGCAGTGACGCGGGAAGCAATCAGCCCCAGCATTTT.

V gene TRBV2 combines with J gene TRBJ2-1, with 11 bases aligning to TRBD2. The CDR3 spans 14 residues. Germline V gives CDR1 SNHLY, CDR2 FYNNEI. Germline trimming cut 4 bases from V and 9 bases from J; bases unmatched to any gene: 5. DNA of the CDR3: TGTGCCAGCAGTGCTTTAGCGGGGGGGCGTGAGCAGTTCTTC. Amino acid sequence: CASSALAGGREQFF.

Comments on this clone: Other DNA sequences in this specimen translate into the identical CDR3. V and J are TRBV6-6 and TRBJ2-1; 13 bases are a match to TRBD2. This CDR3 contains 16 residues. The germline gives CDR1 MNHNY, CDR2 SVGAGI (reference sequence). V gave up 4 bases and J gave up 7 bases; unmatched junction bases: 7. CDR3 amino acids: CASSSRTSGRRNEQFF. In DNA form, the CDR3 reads TGTGCCAGCAGTTCACGGACTAGCGGGAGAAGAAATGAGCAGTTCTTC.

Here the CDR3 reads CASGKFRREKLFF. DNA for the CDR3: TGTGCCTCGGGCAAATTTCGGAGGGAAAAACTGTTTTTT. The V and J genes are TRBV6-5 and TRBJ1-4; D uncertain. The germline V gene encodes CDR1 MNHEY and CDR2 SVGAGI. The CDR3 has 13 residues. Trimming pared 11 bases from V and 8 bases from J, leaving 18 bases between.

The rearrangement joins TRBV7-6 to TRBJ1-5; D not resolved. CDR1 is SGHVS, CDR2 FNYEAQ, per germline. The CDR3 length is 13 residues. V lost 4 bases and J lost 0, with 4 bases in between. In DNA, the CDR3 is TGTGCCAGCAGCTCAGATAGCAATCAGCCCCAGCATTTT. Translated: CASSSDSNQPQHF.

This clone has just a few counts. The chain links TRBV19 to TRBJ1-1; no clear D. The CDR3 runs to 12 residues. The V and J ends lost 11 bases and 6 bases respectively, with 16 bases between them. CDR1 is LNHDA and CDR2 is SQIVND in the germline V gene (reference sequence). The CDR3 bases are TGTGCCTCGGCGCCGGGTATCGCTGAAGCTTTCTTT. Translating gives CASAPGIAEAFF.

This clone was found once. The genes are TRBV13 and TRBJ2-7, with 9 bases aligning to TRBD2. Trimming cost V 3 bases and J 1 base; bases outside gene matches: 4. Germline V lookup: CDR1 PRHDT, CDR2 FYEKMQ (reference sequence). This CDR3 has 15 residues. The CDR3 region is CASSFSTSGSYEQYF. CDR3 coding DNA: TGTGCCAGCAGCTTCTCGACTAGCGGTTCCTACGAGCAGTACTTC.

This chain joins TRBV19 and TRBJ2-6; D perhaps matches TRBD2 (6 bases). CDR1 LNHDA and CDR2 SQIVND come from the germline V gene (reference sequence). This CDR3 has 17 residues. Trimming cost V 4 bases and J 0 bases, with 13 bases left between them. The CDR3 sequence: CASSKGRGNSGANVLTF. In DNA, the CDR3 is TGTGCCAGTAGTAAAGGGCGGGGTAACTCTGGGGCCAACGTCCTGACTTTC.

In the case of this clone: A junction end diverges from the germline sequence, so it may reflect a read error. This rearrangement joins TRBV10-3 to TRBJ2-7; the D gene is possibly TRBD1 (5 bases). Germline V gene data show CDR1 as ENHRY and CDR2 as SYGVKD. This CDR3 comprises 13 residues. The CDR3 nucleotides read TGTGCCATCAGTGGGGGCAGTTCCTACAAGCAGTACTTC. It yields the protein CAISGGSSYKQYF.

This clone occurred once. This chain's CDR3 is CASSQLAGGSYNEQFF. The CDR3 region has the DNA TGTGCCAGTAGTCAGTTAGCGGGGGGGTCCTACAATGAGCAGTTCTTC. V and J are TRBV19 and TRBJ2-1, with 11 bases lining up with TRBD2. Unmatched junction bases numbered 4, after V lost 5 bases and J lost 1 base. CDR3 length: 16 amino acids. CDR1 is LNHDA and CDR2 is SQIVND in the germline V gene (reference sequence).

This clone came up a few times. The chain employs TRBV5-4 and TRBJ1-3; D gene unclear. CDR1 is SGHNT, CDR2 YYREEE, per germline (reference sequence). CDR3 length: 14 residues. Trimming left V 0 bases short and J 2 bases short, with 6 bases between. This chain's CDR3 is CASSLAAAGNTIYF. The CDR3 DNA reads TGTGCCAGCAGCTTGGCGGCGGCTGGAAACACCATATATTTT.

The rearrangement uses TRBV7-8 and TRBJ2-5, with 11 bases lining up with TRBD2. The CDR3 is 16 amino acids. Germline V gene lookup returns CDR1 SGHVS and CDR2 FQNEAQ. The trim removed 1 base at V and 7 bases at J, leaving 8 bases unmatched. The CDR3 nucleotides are TGTGCCAGCAGCTTAGAGGGACTAGCGGTAATAGGGACCCAGTACTTC. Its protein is CASSLEGLAVIGTQYF.

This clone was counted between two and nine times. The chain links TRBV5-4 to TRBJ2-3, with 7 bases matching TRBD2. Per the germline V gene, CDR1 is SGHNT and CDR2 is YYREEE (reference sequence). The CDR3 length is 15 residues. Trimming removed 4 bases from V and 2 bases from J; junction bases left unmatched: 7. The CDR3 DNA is TGTGCCAGCAGCATCGACAGCGGGGACACAGATACGCAGTATTTT. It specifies CASSIDSGDTDTQYF.